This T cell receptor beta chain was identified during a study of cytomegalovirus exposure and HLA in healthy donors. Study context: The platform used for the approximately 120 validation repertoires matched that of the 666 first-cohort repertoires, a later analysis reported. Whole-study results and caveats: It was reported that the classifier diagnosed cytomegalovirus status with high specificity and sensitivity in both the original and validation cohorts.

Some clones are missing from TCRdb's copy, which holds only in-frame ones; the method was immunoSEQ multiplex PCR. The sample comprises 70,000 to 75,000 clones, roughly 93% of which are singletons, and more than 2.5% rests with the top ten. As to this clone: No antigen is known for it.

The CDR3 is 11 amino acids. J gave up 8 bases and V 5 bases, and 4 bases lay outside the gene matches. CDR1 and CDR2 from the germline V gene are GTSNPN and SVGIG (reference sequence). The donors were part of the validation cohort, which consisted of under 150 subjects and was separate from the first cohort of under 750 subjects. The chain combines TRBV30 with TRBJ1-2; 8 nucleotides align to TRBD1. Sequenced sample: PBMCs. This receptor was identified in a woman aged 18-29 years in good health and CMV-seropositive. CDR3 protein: CAWATGAGYTF. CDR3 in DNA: TGTGCCTGGGCGACAGGGGCCGGCTACACCTTC.